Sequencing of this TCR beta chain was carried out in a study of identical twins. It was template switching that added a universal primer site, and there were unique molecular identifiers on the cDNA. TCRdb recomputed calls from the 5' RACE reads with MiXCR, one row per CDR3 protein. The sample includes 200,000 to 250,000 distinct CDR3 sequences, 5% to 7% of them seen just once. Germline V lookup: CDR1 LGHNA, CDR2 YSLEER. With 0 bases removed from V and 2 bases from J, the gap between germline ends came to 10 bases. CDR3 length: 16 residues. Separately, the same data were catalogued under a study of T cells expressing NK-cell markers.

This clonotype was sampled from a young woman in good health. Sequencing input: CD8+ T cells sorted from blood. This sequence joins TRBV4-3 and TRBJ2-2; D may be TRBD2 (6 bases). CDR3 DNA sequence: TGCGCCAGCAGCCAAGAATGGCGGGGTAACACCGGGGAGCTGTTTTTT. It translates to CASSQEWRGNTGELFF.